This T cell receptor (beta chain) appears in the sequencing data of a study of OX40 agonist ivuxolimab in advanced cancers. Study-wide background: A male proportion of over 70% was recorded, with mean age approximately 57 years and range roughly 20 to 85. Study-wide points: CD8+ T cells averaged more expanded clones than CD4+.

Some clones are missing from TCRdb's copy, which holds only in-frame ones; the method was immunoSEQ multiplex PCR. The table records 43,000 or so clones, around nine tenths of them present only once. With respect to this clone: Antigen: not known.

Germline assignment: CDR1 LNHDA and CDR2 SQIVND (reference sequence). Trimming cost V 5 bases and J 1 base; bases outside gene matches: 6. This CDR3 has 15 residues. The V call is TRBV19, the J call TRBJ1-1, with TRBD1 identical over 8 bases. Sequencing used CD4+ or CD8+ T cells sorted from blood, obtained in a trial of the OX40 agonist ivuxolimab. The TCR originated in an adult with an advanced solid tumor such as melanoma, head and neck, liver or kidney cancer. CDR3: CASSARGRGNTEAFF. In DNA, the CDR3 is TGTGCCAGTAGTGCCAGGGGGCGCGGGAACACTGAAGCTTTCTTT. Based on the CDR3 plus reference TRBV19 and TRBJ1-1, the full variable domain is DGGITQSPKYLFRKEGQNVTLSCEQNLNHDAMYWYRQDPGQGLRLIYYSQIVNDFQKGDIAEGYSVSREKKESFPLTVTSAQKNPTAFYLCASSARGRGNTEAFFGQGTRLTVV.